The 16 T cell receptor beta chains in this list originate from one sample, sequenced in a study of blood T cell repertoires in COVID-19. The method was immunoSEQ multiplex PCR; TCRdb's version includes in-frame clones alone and lacks a portion of them. The sample records over 150,000 clones, roughly four fifths being singletons. Sequenced: PBMCs or T cells enriched from blood (not recorded which). The receptors here all came from a man aged 40-55 years who had recovered from COVID-19.

The chain recombines TRBV6-5 with TRBJ1-2; no clear D. Germline assignment: CDR1 MNHEY and CDR2 SVGAGI. The CDR3 consists of 14 residues. Trimming removed 0 bases at V and 2 bases at J, with 7 bases between. CDR3 amino acids: CASSYSRGNYGYTF. CDR3 nucleotides: TGTGCCAGCAGTTACTCGAGAGGCAACTATGGCTACACCTTC.

This clone was observed a handful of times. The chain has TRBV27 and TRBJ2-7, with TRBD1 identical over 9 bases. Trimming took 5 bases from V and 5 from J; bases not matched to a gene: 10. The germline CDR1 and CDR2 sequences are MNHEY and SMNVEV (reference sequence). This CDR3 region has 15 residues. This chain's CDR3 is CASSPIQGAQDEQYF. Here the CDR3 DNA reads TGTGCCAGCAGTCCCATACAGGGGGCGCAGGACGAGCAGTACTTC.

The gene calls are TRBV28 and TRBJ2-1, with TRBD2 as a possible D gene (6 bases). Germline assignment: CDR1 MDHEN and CDR2 SYDVKM. Between the trimmed V and J ends, which lost 7 bases and 8 bases, there was a span of 18 bases. This CDR3 is built from 14 residues. For the CDR3, the DNA is TGTGCCAGCACTAGCGCCAGGACTCCCCATGAGCAGTTCTTC. Residues: CASTSARTPHEQFF.

The V and J genes are TRBV5-3 and TRBJ2-5; TRBD2 agrees at 11 bases. TRBV5-3 is identified as an open reading frame with a role that is uncertain. The CDR3 is 16 amino acids. The ends lost 4 bases at V and 6 bases at J; junction bases unmatched: 11. As DNA, the CDR3 is TGTGCCAGAAGCCCGGGGGTAGTAGCGGGAGGGAAGACCCAGTACTTC. Its protein product is CARSPGVVAGGKTQYF.

The sample holds a few counts of this clone. The chain links TRBV9 to TRBJ2-1; weak D call: TRBD1 (6 bases). The length of the CDR3 is 16 residues. Per germline, CDR1 SGDLS and CDR2 YYNGEE. V lost 0 bases and J 7 bases, leaving 17 bases between the germline ends. In nucleotides, the CDR3 is TGTGCCAGCAGCGTAGGGGGGCTGATATCTTGGAATGAGCAGTTCTTC. This translates into CASSVGGLISWNEQFF.

The J gene is TRBJ1-3, the V gene TRBV29-1; a weak D match, TRBD1 (5 bases). This CDR3 is built from 14 residues. From germline, CDR1 is SQVTM and CDR2 ANQGSEA. Trimming shortened V by 6 bases and J by 0 bases, and 12 bases separated the two germline ends. CDR3 region: CSVGGDPSGNTIYF. Written as DNA, the CDR3 is TGCAGCGTCGGGGGGGACCCCTCTGGAAACACCATATATTTT. The full variable domain, rest sourced from reference TRBV29-1 and TRBJ1-3, is SAVISQKPSRDICQRGTSLTIQCQVDSQVTMMFWYRQQPGQSLTLIATANQGSEATYESGFVIDKFPISRPNLTFSTLTVSNMSPEDSSIYLCSVGGDPSGNTIYFGEGSWLTVV.

The V gene is TRBV7-6, the J gene TRBJ2-3; D possibly corresponds to TRBD1 (5 bases). The V and J ends lost 2 bases and 6 bases respectively, with 12 bases between them. The CDR3 extends over 14 amino acids. CDR1 and CDR2 from the germline V gene are SGHVS and FNYEAQ. The CDR3 region has the DNA TGTGCCAGCAGCTTAATGGCAGGGCTTGATACGCAGTATTTT. Translated: CASSLMAGLDTQYF.

This chain joins TRBV30 and TRBJ2-6; the D gene is possibly TRBD1 (6 bases). V gave up 1 base and J gave up 0 bases, with 10 bases separating them. CDR3 length: 16 amino acids. The germline V gene encodes CDR1 GTSNPN and CDR2 SVGIG (reference sequence). The CDR3 DNA follows: TGTGCCTGGAGTGCCCAGGGGATCTCTGGGGCCAACGTCCTGACTTTC. Translation gives CAWSAQGISGANVLTF.

The rearrangement joins TRBV28 to TRBJ2-1; 11 bases align to TRBD2. The CDR3 spans 17 residues. In germline, CDR1 is MDHEN, CDR2 SYDVKM. J was trimmed by 7 bases and V by 3 bases; bases with no gene match: 11. The CDR3 loop reads CASSFTSSGRPENEQFF. The CDR3 nucleotides are TGTGCCAGCAGTTTCACCTCTAGCGGGAGGCCGGAAAATGAGCAGTTCTTC.

In this sample, this clone turned up once. The chain has TRBV4-3 and TRBJ2-1; 7 nucleotides line up with TRBD1. Losses at the gene ends were 4 bases for V and 4 bases for J; bases not matched to a gene: 13. CDR1 LGHNA and CDR2 YSLEER come from the germline V gene. There are 17 residues in the CDR3. CDR3 in DNA: TGCGCCAGCAGCCGAAGATTGGCCGGGACAGCTTACAATGAGCAGTTCTTC. It codes for CASSRRLAGTAYNEQFF.

The chain joins TRBV5-1 to TRBJ2-5; perhaps TRBD1 as D (5 bases). Germline assignment: CDR1 SGHRS and CDR2 YFSETQ. This CDR3 has 13 amino acids. Trimming shortened V by 4 bases and J by 10 bases, and 17 bases separated the two germline ends. Written as DNA, the CDR3 is TGCGCCAGCAGCAGGGGCGACCTAGAGGACCAGTACTTC. The encoded protein is CASSRGDLEDQYF.

The CDR3 DNA is TGTGCCAGCAGCTTAAGGGTGGGGACTAGCGGGGGATACAATGAGCAGTTCTTC. This gives the protein CASSLRVGTSGGYNEQFF. The genes are TRBV7-2 and TRBJ2-1; 14 bases are a match to TRBD2. In germline, CDR1 is SGHTA, CDR2 FQGNSA. The CDR3 is 18 amino acids. With V trimmed by 2 bases and J by 4 bases, 7 bases remained unmatched.

This clone came up a few times. The chain joins TRBV19 to TRBJ1-4; 7 nucleotides agree with TRBD1. With V trimmed by 1 base and J by 6 bases, 5 bases remained unmatched. Germline CDR1 and CDR2: LNHDA and SQIVND (reference sequence). The CDR3 runs 15 residues. Here the CDR3 DNA reads TGTGCCAGTAGTATAGGCACAGGGGTGGATGAAAAACTGTTTTTT. It is translated as CASSIGTGVDEKLFF. The full variable domain, with the rest looked up from reference TRBV19 and TRBJ1-4, is DGGITQSPKYLFRKEGQNVTLSCEQNLNHDAMYWYRQDPGQGLRLIYYSQIVNDFQKGDIAEGYSVSREKKESFPLTVTSAQKNPTAFYLCASSIGTGVDEKLFFGSGTQLSVL.

This clone appeared a few times. The genes are TRBV7-9 and TRBJ2-1; 8 positions match TRBD2. This CDR3 has 19 residues. The J segment lost 6 bases and the V segment lost 2 bases, leaving 18 bases of the junction unmatched. CDR1 and CDR2 from the germline V gene are SEHNR and FQNEAQ (reference sequence). CDR3: CASSLRYGEGLAARNEQFF. For the CDR3, the DNA is TGTGCCAGCAGCTTACGCTATGGAGAAGGACTAGCCGCGCGCAATGAGCAGTTCTTC.

This chain joins TRBV5-1 and TRBJ1-1, with D possibly matching TRBD1 (5 bases). The CDR3 totals 17 residues. The V gene's germline CDR1 is SGHRS and CDR2 YFSETQ. V lost 3 bases to trimming and J lost 0 bases, with 18 bases between them. The CDR3 DNA sequence: TGCGCCAGCAGCTCCCGTGATTTCGGAGGGGTGAACACTGAAGCTTTCTTT. This encodes CASSSRDFGGVNTEAFF. Using reference TRBV5-1 and TRBJ1-1 for the parts outside the CDR3, the full variable domain is KAGVTQTPRYLIKTRGQQVTLSCSPISGHRSVSWYQQTPGQGLQFLFEYFSETQRNKGNFPGRFSGRQFSNSRSEMNVSTLELGDSALYLCASSSRDFGGVNTEAFFGQGTRLTVV.

The J gene is TRBJ1-2, the V gene TRBV7-2, with 8 bases matching TRBD1. Germline CDR1 is SGHTA and CDR2 is FQGNSA. The CDR3 runs to 16 residues. V dropped 1 base and J dropped 3; count of bases not matched to a gene: 7. This CDR3 is CASSLVPGGEHYGYTF. The CDR3 nucleotides read TGTGCCAGCAGCTTAGTTCCAGGGGGCGAGCACTATGGCTACACCTTC.